This T cell receptor (beta chain) derives from a study of low-dose radiotherapy and immunotherapy resistance in tumors. Overall study: With 1 Gy per fraction every two weeks, Cohort 2 accumulated 13 Gy across 26 weeks.

This clonotype was seen a handful of times. The sample's time point: after trial treatment. Treatment specified: LDRT plus nivolumab, ipilimumab, low-dose cyclophosphamide and aspirin (RACIN trial). Primers targeting TRAV and TRBV primed first-strand cDNA, covering alpha and beta chains. TCR amplification involved about 21 PCR cycles with a constant-region primer and V-primer adapter. TCRdb itself ran the reads through MiXCR, one entry per CDR3 protein. The data show 95,000 to 100,000 distinct CDR3 sequences, more than 20% seen once. The CDR3 is made up of 17 amino acids. The J segment lost 2 bases and the V segment lost 5 bases, leaving 12 bases of the junction unmatched. Germline V gene sequence: CDR1 SGHVS, CDR2 FNYEAQ.

The chain couples TRBV7-6 to TRBJ2-5, with 9 bases fitting TRBD1. Source: PBMCs, taken after low-dose radiotherapy plus immunotherapy. The receptor was isolated from a male donor with prostate cancer. The CDR3 protein is CASSNLNRGRGQETQYF. CDR3 DNA: TGTGCCAGCAGCAACCTGAACAGGGGGCGAGGGCAAGAGACCCAGTACTTC.